This TCR beta chain came from a study of blood T cells in healthy people across ages. CDR1 SGHTA and CDR2 FQGNSA come from the germline V gene. The CDR3 totals 16 residues. The junction had 10 bases not matched to a gene; V was cut back by 4 bases and J by 8 bases. A word on this clonotype: What it recognizes is unknown.

The second PCR ran about 6 to 12 cycles with a sample-barcoded 5' primer and J-beta primers. Individual samples furnished no less than 3 million CDR3-containing paired-end reads apiece. Using its own MiXCR run on the 5' RACE reads, TCRdb lists one record per CDR3 protein. The sample includes about 580,000 distinct CDR3 sequences, 40% to 55% of them seen just once. Findings and limits, study-wide: Diversity estimates from one million T cells were considered underestimates. Older age went with lower TCR beta diversity per million T cells, in a roughly linear way. PBMCs were not sorted, which prevented a conclusive comparison of naive versus antigen-experienced cells.

The sequence was collected from a man aged 80 or over in good health. The rearrangement links TRBV7-2 to TRBJ2-1; TRBD1 aligns across 11 bases. The sample taken for sequencing was blood. As DNA, the CDR3 is TGTGCCAGCAGCTCAAACCGGGACAGGGGGGTCCATGAGCAGTTCTTC. Amino acids: CASSSNRDRGVHEQFF.